This T cell receptor (beta chain) was sequenced during a study of T cell responses to AZD1222 COVID-19 vaccine. Whole-study findings and limits: Recipients of two AZD1222 doses showed rising Spike-specific TCR breadth and depth. Clonal diversity may have been underestimated in mostly white British donors. Only a handful of AZD1222 recipients tested seropositive at baseline. Vaccine-related CD4 TCRs covered spike, predominating at 160-218 and 743-854.

Sequenced by immunoSEQ multiplex PCR; TCRdb stores in-frame clones only, minus some. The sample shows hundreds of thousands of clones, 90% to 95% of them seen only once. The CDR3 length is 14 residues. Deletions cut 0 bases from V and 6 bases from J, with 12 bases between. Germline V gene sequence: CDR1 SGHKS, CDR2 YYEKEE (reference sequence). As regards this clone: Its antigen is undetermined.

This TCR was sampled from an adult in good health. Sequencing was performed on peripheral blood, taken on day 0 of MenACWY control vaccination. The chain employs TRBV5-5 and TRBJ1-2; weak D call: TRBD1 (6 bases). The CDR3 bases are TGTGCCAGCAGCTTGGTACAGGGATCCCATGGCTACACCTTC. Translation gives CASSLVQGSHGYTF.